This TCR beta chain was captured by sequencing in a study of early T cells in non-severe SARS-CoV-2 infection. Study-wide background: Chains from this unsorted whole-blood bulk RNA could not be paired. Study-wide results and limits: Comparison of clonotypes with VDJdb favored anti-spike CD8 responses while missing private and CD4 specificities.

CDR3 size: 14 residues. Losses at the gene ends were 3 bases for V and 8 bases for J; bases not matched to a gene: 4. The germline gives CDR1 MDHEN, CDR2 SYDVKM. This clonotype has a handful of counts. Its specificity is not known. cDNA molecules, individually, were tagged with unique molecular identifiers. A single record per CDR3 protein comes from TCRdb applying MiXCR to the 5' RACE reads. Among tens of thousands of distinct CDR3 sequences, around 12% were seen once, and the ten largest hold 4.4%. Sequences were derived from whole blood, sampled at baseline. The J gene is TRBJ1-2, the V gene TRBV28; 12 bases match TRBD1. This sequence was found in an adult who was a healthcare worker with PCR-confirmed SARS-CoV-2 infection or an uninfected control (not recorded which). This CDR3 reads CASSLTGTGGGYTF. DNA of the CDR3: TGTGCCAGCAGTTTGACTGGGACAGGGGGCGGCTACACCTTC.